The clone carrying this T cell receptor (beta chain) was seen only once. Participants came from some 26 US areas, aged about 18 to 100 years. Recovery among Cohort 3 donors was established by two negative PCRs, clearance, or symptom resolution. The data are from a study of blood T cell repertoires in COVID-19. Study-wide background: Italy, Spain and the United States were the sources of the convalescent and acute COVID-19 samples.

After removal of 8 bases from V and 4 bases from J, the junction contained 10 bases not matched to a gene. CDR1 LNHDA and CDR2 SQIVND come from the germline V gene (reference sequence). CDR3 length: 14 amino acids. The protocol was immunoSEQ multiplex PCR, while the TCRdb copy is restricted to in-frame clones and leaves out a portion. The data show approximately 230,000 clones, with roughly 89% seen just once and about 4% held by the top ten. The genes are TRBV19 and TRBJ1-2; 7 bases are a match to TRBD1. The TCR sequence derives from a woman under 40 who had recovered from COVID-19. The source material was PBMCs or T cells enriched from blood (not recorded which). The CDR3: CASRDRAIIYGYTF. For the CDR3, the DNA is TGTGCCAGTCGCGACAGGGCGATAATCTATGGCTACACCTTC.